The clone carrying this T cell receptor beta chain came up once. The antigen remains undetermined. The treatment here: approximately nine-day PBMC culture with coronavirus spike peptide pools or control peptides (ViraFEST assay). The record originates from a study of vaccination and CD4 T cells after COVID-19. Overall study: Sampling that followed vaccination took place a median about 71 days after dose two, within a range of 14 to 241.

Researchers used the Oncomine TCR Beta short-read assay to sequence DNA from cultured CD4+ T cells. Extraction of genomic DNA was performed on cultured CD4+ T cells. TCRdb re-derived calls from the PCR reads in MiXCR, one entry per CDR3 protein. Of a few thousand distinct CDR3 sequences listed, over 40% are singletons. V shed 6 bases and J shed 7 bases, with 16 bases lying between them. The CDR3 totals 14 residues. Germline assignment: CDR1 MDHEN and CDR2 SYDVKM. Source material: CD4+ T cells from blood, cultured in vitro. This TCR was recovered from a human donor who had recovered from COVID-19. The rearrangement links TRBV28 to TRBJ2-4, with D perhaps matching TRBD1 (9 bases). CDR3 DNA sequence: TGTGCCAGCAGAACAGGGGGCGGGGGGAACATTCAGTACTTC. Protein sequence: CASRTGGGGNIQYF.